This T cell receptor beta chain was profiled in a study of memory B cells and T cells in multiple sclerosis. Study-wide points: Normalization was needed because clone-set size differences affected shared clonotype counts.

Germline assignment: CDR1 MGHRA and CDR2 YSYEKL. V lost 1 base, J lost 8 bases, and 15 bases lay in between. The CDR3 is 15 amino acids. This clone appeared a few times. What it binds is unknown. Generated by immunoSEQ multiplex PCR, the TCRdb table keeps only in-frame clones and is missing some. The table lists approximately 14,000 clones, approximately 70% of them singletons. This sequence was found in a human donor with multiple sclerosis. The sequenced sample consisted of memory (CD45RO+) CD4+ T cells from blood. The rearrangement joins TRBV4-1 to TRBJ2-1; TRBD2 might be the D (5 bases). This chain's CDR3 is CASSQVMATGDEQFF. The CDR3 bases are TGCGCCAGCAGCCAAGTTATGGCTACCGGGGATGAGCAGTTCTTC.